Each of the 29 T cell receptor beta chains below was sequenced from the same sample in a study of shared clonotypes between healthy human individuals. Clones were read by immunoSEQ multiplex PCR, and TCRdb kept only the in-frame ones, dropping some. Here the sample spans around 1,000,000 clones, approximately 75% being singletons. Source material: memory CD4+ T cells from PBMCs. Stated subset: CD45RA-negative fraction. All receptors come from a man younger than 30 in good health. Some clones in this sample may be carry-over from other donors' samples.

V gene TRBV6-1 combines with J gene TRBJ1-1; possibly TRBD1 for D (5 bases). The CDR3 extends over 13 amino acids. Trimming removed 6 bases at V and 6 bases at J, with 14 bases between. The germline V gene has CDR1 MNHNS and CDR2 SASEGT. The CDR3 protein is CASSSAGRAEAFF. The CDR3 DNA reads TGTGCCAGCAGCTCGGCGGGGCGCGCTGAAGCTTTCTTT.

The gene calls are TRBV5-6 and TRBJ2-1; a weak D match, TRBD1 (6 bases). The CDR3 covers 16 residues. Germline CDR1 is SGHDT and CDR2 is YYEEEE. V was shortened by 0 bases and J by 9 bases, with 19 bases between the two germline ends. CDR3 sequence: CASSLAYLQGVGEQFF. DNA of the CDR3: TGTGCCAGCAGCTTGGCATATTTACAGGGAGTGGGTGAGCAGTTCTTC. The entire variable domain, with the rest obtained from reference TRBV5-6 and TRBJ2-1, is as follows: DAGVTQSPTHLIKTRGQQVTLRCSPKSGHDTVSWYQQALGQGPQFIFQYYEEEERQRGNFPDRFSGHQFPNYSSELNVNALLLGDSALYLCASSLAYLQGVGEQFFGPGTRLTVL.

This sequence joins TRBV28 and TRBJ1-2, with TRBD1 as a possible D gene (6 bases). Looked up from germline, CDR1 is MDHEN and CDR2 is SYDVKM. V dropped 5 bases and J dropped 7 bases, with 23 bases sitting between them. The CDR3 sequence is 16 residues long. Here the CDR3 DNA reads TGTGCCAGCAGTCCCGCTTGGGCAGCCCTAGGGGGTGGCTACACCTTC. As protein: CASSPAWAALGGGYTF.

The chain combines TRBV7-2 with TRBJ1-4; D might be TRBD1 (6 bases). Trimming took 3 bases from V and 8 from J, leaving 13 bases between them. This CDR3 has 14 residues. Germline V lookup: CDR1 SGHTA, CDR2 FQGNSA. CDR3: CASSFNRAGEKLFF. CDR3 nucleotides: TGTGCCAGCAGCTTTAACAGGGCTGGCGAAAAACTGTTTTTT.

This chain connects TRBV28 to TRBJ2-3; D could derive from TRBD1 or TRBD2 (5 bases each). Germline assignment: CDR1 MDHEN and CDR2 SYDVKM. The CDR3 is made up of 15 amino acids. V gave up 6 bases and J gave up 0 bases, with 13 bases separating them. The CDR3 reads CASRPPEGSTDTQYF. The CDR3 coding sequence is TGTGCCAGCAGGCCCCCCGAGGGGAGCACAGATACGCAGTATTTT.

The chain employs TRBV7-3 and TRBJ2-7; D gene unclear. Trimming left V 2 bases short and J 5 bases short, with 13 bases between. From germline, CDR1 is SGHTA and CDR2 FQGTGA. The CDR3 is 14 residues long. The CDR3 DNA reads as TGTGCCAGCAGCTTACTGGCAGAACCCCACGAGCAGTACTTC. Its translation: CASSLLAEPHEQYF.

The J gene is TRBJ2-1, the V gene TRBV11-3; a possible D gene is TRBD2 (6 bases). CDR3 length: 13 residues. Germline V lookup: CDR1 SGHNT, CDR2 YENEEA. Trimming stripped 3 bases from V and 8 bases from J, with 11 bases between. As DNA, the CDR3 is TGTGCCAGCAGCTTGGGACTCTTAGATGAGCAGTTCTTC. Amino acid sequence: CASSLGLLDEQFF.

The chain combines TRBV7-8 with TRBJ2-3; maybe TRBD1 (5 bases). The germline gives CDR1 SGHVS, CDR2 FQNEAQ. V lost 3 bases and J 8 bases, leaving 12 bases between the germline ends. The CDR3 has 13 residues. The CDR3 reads CASSLGRVATQYF. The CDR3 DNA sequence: TGTGCCAGCAGCTTGGGCAGGGTGGCTACGCAGTATTTT.

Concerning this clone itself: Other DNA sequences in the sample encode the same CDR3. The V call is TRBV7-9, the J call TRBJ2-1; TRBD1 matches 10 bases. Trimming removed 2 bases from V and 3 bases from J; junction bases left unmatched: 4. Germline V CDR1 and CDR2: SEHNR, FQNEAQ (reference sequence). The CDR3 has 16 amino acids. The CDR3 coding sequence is TGTGCCAGCAGCTTATTGCGGGACAGGGGCTACAATGAGCAGTTCTTC. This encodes CASSLLRDRGYNEQFF.

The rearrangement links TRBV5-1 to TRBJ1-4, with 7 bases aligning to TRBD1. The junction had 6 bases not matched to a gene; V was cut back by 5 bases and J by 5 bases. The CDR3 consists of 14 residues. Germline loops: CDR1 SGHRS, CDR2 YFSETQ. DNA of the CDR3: TGCGCCAGCAGGGAACAGGGGAAGAATGAAAAACTGTTTTTT. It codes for CASREQGKNEKLFF.

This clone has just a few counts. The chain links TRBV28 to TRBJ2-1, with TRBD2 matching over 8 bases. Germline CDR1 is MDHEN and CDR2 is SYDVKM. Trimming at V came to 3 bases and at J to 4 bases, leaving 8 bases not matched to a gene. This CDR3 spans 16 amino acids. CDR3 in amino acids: CASSFRPSGSYNEQFF. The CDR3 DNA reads TGTGCCAGCAGTTTTCGACCCAGCGGGAGTTACAATGAGCAGTTCTTC.

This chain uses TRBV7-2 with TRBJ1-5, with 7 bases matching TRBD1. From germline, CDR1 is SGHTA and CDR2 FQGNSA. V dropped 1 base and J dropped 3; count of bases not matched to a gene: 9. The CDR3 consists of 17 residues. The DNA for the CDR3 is TGTGCCAGCAGCTTAGGAGGTGGAGGGGGCTTCAATCAGCCCCAGCATTTT. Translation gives CASSLGGGGGFNQPQHF. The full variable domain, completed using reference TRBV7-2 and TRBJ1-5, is GAGVSQSPSNKVTEKGKDVELRCDPISGHTALYWYRQSLGQGLEFLIYFQGNSAPDKSGLPSDRFSAERTGGSVSTLTIQRTQQEDSAVYLCASSLGGGGGFNQPQHFGDGTRLSIL.

CDR3 protein: CASSEAGGARQPQHF. As DNA, the CDR3 is TGTGCCAGCAGTGAAGCCGGCGGGGCTAGGCAGCCCCAGCATTTT. The chain links TRBV6-1 to TRBJ1-5; possibly TRBD1 for D (5 bases). Trimming took 0 bases from V and 7 from J, leaving 13 bases between them. Germline CDR1 MNHNS, CDR2 SASEGT. There are 15 residues in the CDR3.

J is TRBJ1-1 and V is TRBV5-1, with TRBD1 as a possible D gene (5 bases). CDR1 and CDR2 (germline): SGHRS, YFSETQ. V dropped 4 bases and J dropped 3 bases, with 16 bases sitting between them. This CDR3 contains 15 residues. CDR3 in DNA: TGCGCCAGCAGCCGCCTGCCGGGAGGGGACACTGAAGCTTTCTTT. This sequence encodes CASSRLPGGDTEAFF.

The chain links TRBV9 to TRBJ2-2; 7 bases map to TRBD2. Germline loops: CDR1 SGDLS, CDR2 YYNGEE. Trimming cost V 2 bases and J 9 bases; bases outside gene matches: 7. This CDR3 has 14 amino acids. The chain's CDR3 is CASSVAGDFRELFF. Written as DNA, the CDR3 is TGTGCCAGCAGCGTGGCGGGAGACTTCCGGGAGCTGTTTTTT.

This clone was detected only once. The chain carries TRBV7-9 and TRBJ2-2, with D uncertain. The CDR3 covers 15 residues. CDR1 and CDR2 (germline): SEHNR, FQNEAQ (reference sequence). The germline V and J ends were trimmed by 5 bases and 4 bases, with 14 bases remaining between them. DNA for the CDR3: TGTGCCAGCAGCCCGGCAGGTGATCGCACCGGGGAGCTGTTTTTT. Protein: CASSPAGDRTGELFF. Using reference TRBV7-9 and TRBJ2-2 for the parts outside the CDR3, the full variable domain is DTGVSQNPRHKITKRGQNVTFRCDPISEHNRLYWYRQTLGQGPEFLTYFQNEAQLEKSRLLSDRFSAERPKGSFSTLEIQRTEQGDSAMYLCASSPAGDRTGELFFGEGSRLTVL.

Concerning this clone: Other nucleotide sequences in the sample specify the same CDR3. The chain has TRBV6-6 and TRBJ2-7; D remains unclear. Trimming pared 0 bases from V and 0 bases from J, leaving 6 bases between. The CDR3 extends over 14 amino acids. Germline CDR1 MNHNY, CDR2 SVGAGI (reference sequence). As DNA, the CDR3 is TGTGCCAGCAGTTACTCATCGGGCTCCTACGAGCAGTACTTC. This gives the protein CASSYSSGSYEQYF.

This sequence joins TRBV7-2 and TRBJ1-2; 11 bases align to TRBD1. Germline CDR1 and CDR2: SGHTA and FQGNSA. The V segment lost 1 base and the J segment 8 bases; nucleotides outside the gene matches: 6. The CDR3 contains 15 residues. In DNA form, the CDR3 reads TGTGCCAGCAGCTTAGGGTTGGACAGGGGGCTAGGCTACACCTTC. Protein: CASSLGLDRGLGYTF.

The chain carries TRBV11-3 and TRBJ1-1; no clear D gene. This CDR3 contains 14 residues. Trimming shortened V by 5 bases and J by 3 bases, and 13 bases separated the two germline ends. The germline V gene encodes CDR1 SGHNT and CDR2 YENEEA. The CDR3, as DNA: TGTGCCAGCAGCCCTCCACCGGGAGACACTGAAGCTTTCTTT. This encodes CASSPPPGDTEAFF.

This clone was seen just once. The CDR3 here is CASSSGPLQGNYGYTF. The CDR3 DNA is TGTGCCAGCAGCTCGGGACCGCTTCAAGGGAACTATGGCTACACCTTC. The chain has TRBV7-2 and TRBJ1-2, with D possibly TRBD1 on 5 matching bases. V lost 4 bases and J 2 bases, leaving 17 bases between the germline ends. Germline lookup yields CDR1 SGHTA and CDR2 FQGNSA. CDR3 size: 16 residues. The full variable domain, in which reference TRBV7-2 and TRBJ1-2 provide the parts outside the CDR3, is GAGVSQSPSNKVTEKGKDVELRCDPISGHTALYWYRQSLGQGLEFLIYFQGNSAPDKSGLPSDRFSAERTGGSVSTLTIQRTQQEDSAVYLCASSSGPLQGNYGYTFGSGTRLTVV.

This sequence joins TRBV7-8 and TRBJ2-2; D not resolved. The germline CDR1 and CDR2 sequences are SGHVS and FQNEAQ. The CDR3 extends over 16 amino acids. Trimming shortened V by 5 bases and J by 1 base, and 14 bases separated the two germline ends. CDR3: CASSPRMIGNTGELFF. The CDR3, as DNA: TGTGCCAGCAGCCCCCGGATGATCGGGAACACCGGGGAGCTGTTTTTT.

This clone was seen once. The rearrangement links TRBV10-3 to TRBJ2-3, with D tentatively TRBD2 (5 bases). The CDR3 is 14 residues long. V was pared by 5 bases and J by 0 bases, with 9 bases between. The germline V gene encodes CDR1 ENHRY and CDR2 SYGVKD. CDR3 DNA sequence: TGTGCCATCAGTCGGACTGCTAGCACAGATACGCAGTATTTT. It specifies CAISRTASTDTQYF.

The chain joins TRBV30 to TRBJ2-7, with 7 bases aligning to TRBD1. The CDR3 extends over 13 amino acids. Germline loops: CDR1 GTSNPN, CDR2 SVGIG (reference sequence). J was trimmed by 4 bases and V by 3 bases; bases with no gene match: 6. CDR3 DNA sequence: TGTGCCTGGAGCGGACAGGCGCATTACGAGCAGTACTTC. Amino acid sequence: CAWSGQAHYEQYF. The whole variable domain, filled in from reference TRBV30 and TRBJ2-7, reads SQTIHQWPATLVQPVGSPLSLECTVEGTSNPNLYWYRQAAGRGLQLLFYSVGIGQISSEVPQNLSASRPQDRQFILSSKKLLLSDSGFYLCAWSGQAHYEQYFGPGTRLTVT.

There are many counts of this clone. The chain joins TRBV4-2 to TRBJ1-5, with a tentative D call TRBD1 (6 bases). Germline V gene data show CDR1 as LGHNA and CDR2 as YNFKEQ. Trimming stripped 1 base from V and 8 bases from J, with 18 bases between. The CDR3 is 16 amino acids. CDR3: CASSQAQRGGIEPQHF. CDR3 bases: TGTGCCAGCAGCCAAGCCCAGAGGGGGGGGATCGAGCCCCAGCATTTT.

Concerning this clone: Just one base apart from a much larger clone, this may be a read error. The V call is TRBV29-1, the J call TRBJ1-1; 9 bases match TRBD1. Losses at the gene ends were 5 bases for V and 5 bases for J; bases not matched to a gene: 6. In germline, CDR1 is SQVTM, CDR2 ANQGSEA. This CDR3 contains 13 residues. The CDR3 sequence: CSVSGQGRTEAFF. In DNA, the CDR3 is TGCAGCGTTTCCGGACAGGGGAGAACTGAAGCTTTCTTT.

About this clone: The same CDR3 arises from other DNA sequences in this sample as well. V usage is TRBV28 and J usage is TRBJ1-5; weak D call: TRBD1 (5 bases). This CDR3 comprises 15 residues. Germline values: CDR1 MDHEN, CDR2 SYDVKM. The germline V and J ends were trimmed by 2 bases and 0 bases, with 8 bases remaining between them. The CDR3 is CASSLGGPSNQPQHF. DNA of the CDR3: TGTGCCAGCAGTTTAGGGGGACCTAGCAATCAGCCCCAGCATTTT.

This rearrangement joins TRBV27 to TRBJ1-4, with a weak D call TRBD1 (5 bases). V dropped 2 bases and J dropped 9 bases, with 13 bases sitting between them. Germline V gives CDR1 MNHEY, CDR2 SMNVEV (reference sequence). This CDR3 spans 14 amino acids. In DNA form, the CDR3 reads TGTGCCAGCAGTTTAACGGGGACCCTCAAAAAACTGTTTTTT. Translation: CASSLTGTLKKLFF.

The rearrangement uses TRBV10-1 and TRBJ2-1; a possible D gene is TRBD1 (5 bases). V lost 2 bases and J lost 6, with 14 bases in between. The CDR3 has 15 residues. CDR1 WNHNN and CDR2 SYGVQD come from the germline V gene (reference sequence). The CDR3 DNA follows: TGCGCCAGCAGTGAGGGGGCAGTAGGAGTCAATGAGCAGTTCTTC. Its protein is CASSEGAVGVNEQFF.

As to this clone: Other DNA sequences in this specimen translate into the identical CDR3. DNA for the CDR3: TGTGCCAGCAGCTCTAGCGGGAGGGCCTCCTACGAGCAGTACTTC. Its translation is CASSSSGRASYEQYF. This chain joins TRBV7-9 and TRBJ2-7, with 12 bases fitting TRBD2. This CDR3 contains 15 residues. Per the germline V gene, CDR1 is SEHNR and CDR2 is FQNEAQ (reference sequence). V shed 4 bases and J 0 bases; nucleotides not matched to a gene: 1.